This T cell receptor (beta chain) was recorded in a study of T cells in Graves' hyperthyroidism and ophthalmopathy. Overall study findings and caveats: A model using 13 V-J features told ophthalmopathy apart from stable hyperthyroidism.

RNA transcripts served as the template for amplifying TCR beta CDR3 regions. HTBI primers were the set used in a first-round RT-PCR of the TCR CDR3. A single record per CDR3 protein comes from TCRdb applying MiXCR to the multiplex PCR reads. The sample yields approximately 410,000 distinct CDR3 sequences, about 13% seen once. The CDR3 has 18 residues. The germline CDR1 and CDR2 sequences are MNHNS and SASEGT. The ends were cut back, 3 bases at V and 4 bases at J, with 22 bases in the middle. The PBMCs were taken from 10 ml of fresh peripheral blood. This clonotype was counted at least ten times. Antigen: not known.

Sequenced material: blood. The source of this sequence is a woman aged 18-29 years with Graves' hyperthyroidism. This rearrangement joins TRBV6-1 to TRBJ2-1, with D perhaps being TRBD1 or TRBD2 (5 bases each). This CDR3 is CASSEFPQRGTVYNEQFF. The DNA of the CDR3 is TGTGCCAGCAGTGAGTTCCCCCAGCGTGGGACCGTATACAATGAGCAGTTCTTC.